Below are 5 T cell receptor beta chains sequenced from a single sample in a study of T cell changes during pregnancy in multiple sclerosis. The assay was immunoSEQ multiplex PCR, and TCRdb's table has in-frame clones only and misses some. Here the sample spans 65,000 to 85,000 clones, roughly nine tenths being singletons. This sample comprised peripheral blood, obtained in the first trimester of pregnancy. The receptors were gathered from a female donor in good health, enrolled as a control in a pregnancy study.

The chain joins TRBV9 to TRBJ1-3, with D maybe TRBD1 (6 bases). The CDR3 sequence is 17 residues long. The V end was cut by 3 bases, the J end by 0 bases, with 16 bases between. Per germline, CDR1 SGDLS and CDR2 YYNGEE. This CDR3 is CASSAPTYRDSGNTIYF. DNA of the CDR3: TGTGCCAGCAGCGCCCCAACCTACAGGGACTCTGGAAACACCATATATTTT.

The chain has TRBV6-5 and TRBJ1-1; 8 nucleotides match TRBD1. V was clipped by 7 bases and J by 0 bases; unmatched bases: 7. CDR3 length equals 15 residues. Germline V gene lookup returns CDR1 MNHEY and CDR2 SVGAGI. CDR3 coding DNA: TGTGCCAGCACCCGGACAGGGTCCATGAACACTGAAGCTTTCTTT. Its translation is CASTRTGSMNTEAFF.

The chain combines TRBV10-3 with TRBJ2-1; possibly TRBD1 for D (5 bases). The germline CDR1 and CDR2 sequences are ENHRY and SYGVKD. With 2 bases removed from V and 0 bases from J, the gap between germline ends came to 5 bases. This CDR3 has 14 residues. For the CDR3, the DNA is TGTGCCATCAGTGAGGACAGCTCCTACAATGAGCAGTTCTTC. Its translation: CAISEDSSYNEQFF.

The CDR3 bases are TGCGCCAGCAGCCAAGATTCCCCCGGGTCTGGAAACACCATATATTTT. It specifies CASSQDSPGSGNTIYF. The chain couples TRBV4-3 to TRBJ1-3; D not resolved. The germline gives CDR1 LGHNA, CDR2 YSLEER. CDR3 size: 16 residues. Deletions cut 0 bases from V and 1 base from J, with 10 bases between.

The chain recombines TRBV27 with TRBJ2-7; 10 positions match TRBD2. Germline loops: CDR1 MNHEY, CDR2 SMNVEV (reference sequence). The junction had 10 bases not matched to a gene; V was cut back by 5 bases and J by 3 bases. The CDR3 contains 16 residues. The CDR3 here is CASSPHPSGRGYEQYF. The CDR3 bases are TGTGCCAGCAGTCCCCACCCTAGCGGGAGAGGCTACGAGCAGTACTTC.